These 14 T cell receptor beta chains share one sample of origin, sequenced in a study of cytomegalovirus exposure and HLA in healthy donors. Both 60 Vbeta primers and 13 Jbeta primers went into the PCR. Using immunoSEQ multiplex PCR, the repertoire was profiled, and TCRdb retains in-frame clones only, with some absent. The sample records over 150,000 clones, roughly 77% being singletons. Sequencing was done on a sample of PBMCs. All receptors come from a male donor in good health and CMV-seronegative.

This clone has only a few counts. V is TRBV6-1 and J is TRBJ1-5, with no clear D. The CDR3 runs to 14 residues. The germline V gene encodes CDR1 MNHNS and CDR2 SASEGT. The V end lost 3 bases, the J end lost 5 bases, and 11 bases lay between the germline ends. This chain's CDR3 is CASSEGLEDQPQHF. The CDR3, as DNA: TGTGCCAGCAGTGAGGGCCTGGAGGATCAGCCCCAGCATTTT.

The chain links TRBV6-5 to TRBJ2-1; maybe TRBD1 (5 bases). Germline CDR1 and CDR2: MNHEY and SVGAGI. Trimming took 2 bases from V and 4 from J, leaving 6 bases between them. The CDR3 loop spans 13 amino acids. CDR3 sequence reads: CASSYDSYNEQFF. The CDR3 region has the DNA TGTGCCAGCAGTTACGACAGTTACAATGAGCAGTTCTTC.

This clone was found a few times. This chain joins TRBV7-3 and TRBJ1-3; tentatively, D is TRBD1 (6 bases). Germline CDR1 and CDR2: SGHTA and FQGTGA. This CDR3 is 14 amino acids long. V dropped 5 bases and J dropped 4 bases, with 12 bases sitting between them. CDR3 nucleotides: TGTGCCAGCAGCGGGGCAGGGGACGGAAACACCATATATTTT. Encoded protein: CASSGAGDGNTIYF.

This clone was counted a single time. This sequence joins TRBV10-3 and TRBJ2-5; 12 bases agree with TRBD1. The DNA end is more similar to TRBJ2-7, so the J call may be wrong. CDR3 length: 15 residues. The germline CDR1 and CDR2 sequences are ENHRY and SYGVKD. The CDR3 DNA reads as TGTGCCATCAGTACCGGGACAGGGGGCTTGTACGAGCAGTACTTC. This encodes CAISTGTGGLYEQYF.

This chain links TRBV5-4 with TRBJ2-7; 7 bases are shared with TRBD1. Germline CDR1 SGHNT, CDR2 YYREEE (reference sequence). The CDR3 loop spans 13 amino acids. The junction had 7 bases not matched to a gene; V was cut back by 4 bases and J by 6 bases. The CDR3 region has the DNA TGTGCCAGCAGCCCGGACAGGACGGCCGAGCAGTACTTC. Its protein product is CASSPDRTAEQYF. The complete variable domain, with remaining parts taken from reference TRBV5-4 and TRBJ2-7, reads ETGVTQSPTHLIKTRGQQVTLRCSSQSGHNTVSWYQQALGQGPQFIFQYYREEENGRGNFPPRFSGLQFPNYSSELNVNALELDDSALYLCASSPDRTAEQYFGPGTRLTVT.

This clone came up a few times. In DNA, the CDR3 is TGTGCCAGCAGCTTAGGACTAGCCCAGAGGGGTCAAGAGACCCAGTACTTC. The encoded protein is CASSLGLAQRGQETQYF. The rearrangement links TRBV11-2 to TRBJ2-5; 7 bases align to TRBD2. CDR1 is SGHAT and CDR2 is FQNNGV in the germline V gene. CDR3 length: 17 amino acids. Trimming at V came to 1 base and at J to 2 bases, leaving 10 bases not matched to a gene.

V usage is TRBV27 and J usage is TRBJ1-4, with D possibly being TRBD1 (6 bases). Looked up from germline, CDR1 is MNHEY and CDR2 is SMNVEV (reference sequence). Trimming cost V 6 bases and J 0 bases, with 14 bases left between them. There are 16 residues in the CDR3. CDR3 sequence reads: CASSRGQKSTNEKLFF. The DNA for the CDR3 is TGTGCCAGCAGCAGGGGTCAGAAATCAACTAATGAAAAACTGTTTTTT.

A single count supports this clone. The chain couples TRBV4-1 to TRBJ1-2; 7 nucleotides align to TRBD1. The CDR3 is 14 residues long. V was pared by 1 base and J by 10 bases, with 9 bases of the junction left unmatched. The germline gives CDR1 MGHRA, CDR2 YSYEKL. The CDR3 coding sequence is TGCGCCAGCAGCCAAGTTAACAGGGGAGCCTACTACACCTTC. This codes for CASSQVNRGAYYTF.

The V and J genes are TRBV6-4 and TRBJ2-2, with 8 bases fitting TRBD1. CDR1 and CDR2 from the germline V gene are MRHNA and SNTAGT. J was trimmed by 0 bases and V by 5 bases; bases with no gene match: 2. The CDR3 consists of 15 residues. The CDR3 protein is CASSSDRANTGELFF. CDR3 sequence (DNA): TGTGCCAGCAGTTCGGACAGGGCGAACACCGGGGAGCTGTTTTTT.

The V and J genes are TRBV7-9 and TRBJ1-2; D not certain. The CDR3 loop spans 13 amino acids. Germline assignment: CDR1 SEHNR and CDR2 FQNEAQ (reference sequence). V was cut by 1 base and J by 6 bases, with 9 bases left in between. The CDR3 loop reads CASSLGGLDGYTF. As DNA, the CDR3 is TGTGCCAGCAGCTTAGGAGGGCTTGATGGCTACACCTTC.

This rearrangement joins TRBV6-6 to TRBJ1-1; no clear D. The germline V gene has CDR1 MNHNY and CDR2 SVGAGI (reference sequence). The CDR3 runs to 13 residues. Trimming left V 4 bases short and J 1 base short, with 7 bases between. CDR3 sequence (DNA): TGTGCCAGCAGTTTTTCGTCGAACACTGAAGCTTTCTTT. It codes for CASSFSSNTEAFF.

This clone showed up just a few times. CDR3 nucleotide sequence: TGTGCCAGCACCCTGGGCAGGGTTGGCACTGAAGCTTTCTTT. This codes for CASTLGRVGTEAFF. The V and J genes are TRBV5-6 and TRBJ1-1, with D maybe TRBD1 (5 bases). The CDR3 contains 14 residues. Germline V gives CDR1 SGHDT, CDR2 YYEEEE. Trimming removed 6 bases at V and 4 bases at J, with 16 bases between.

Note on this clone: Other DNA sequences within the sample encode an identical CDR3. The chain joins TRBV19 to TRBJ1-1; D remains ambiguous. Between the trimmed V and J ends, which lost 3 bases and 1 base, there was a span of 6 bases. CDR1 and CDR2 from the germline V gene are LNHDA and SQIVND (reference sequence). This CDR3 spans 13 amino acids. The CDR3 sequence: CASSMRENTEAFF. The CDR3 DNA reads TGTGCCAGTAGTATGAGGGAGAACACTGAAGCTTTCTTT.

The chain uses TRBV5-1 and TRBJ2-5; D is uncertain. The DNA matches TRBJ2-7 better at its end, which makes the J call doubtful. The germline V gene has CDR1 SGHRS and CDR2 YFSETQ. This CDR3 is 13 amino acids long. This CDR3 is CASSSDGVYEQYF. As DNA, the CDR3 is TGCGCCAGCAGCTCCGACGGAGTCTACGAGCAGTACTTC.